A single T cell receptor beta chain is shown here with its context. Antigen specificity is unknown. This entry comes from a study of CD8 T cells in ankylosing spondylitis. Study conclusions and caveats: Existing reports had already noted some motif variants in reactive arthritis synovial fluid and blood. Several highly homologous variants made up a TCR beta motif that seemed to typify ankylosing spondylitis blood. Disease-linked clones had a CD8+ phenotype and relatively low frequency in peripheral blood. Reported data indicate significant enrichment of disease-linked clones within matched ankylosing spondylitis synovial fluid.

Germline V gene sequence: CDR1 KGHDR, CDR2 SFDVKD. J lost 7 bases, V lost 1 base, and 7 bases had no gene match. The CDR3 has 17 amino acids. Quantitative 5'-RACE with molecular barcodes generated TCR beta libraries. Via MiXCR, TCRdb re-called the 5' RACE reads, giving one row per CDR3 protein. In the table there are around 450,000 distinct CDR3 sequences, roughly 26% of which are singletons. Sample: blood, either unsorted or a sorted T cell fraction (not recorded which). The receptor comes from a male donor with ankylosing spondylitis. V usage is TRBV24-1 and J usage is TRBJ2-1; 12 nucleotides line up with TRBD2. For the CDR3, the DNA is TGTGCCACCAGTGATTTTATGACTAGCGGGAGTATGAATGAGCAGTTCTTC. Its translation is CATSDFMTSGSMNEQFF.